The clone carrying this TCR beta chain was counted between two and nine times. What it binds is not known. The entry originates in a study of blood T cells in healthy people across ages. Findings and caveats of the study: Age advanced and TCR beta diversity per million T cells fell, roughly linearly. Researchers judged that diversity estimates from one million T cells fell short of true values.

This CDR3 contains 14 residues. The V end was cut by 0 bases, the J end by 9 bases, with 14 bases between. Germline V gives CDR1 MNHEY, CDR2 SVGAGI. It was with a sample-barcoded 5' primer and a J-beta primer mix that a second PCR of about 6 to 12 cycles was run. MiXCR, run by TCRdb on the 5' RACE reads, gives a single entry per CDR3 protein. The table has roughly 500,000 distinct CDR3 sequences, approximately 25% seen once. PBMCs numbering at least 6.5 million were isolated per sample. The sample was also linked to a second study, of T cells of mothers and their children. This second report adds: RNA that had been extracted went wholly into cDNA synthesis, at roughly 1.5 ug per 15 ul.

The TCR originated in a boy younger than 18 in good health. Material for sequencing was blood. This chain connects TRBV6-5 to TRBJ1-2; D ambiguous. The CDR3 is CASSYSNWEGSYTF. The CDR3 DNA reads as TGTGCCAGCAGTTACTCGAATTGGGAGGGTAGCTACACCTTC.